This T cell receptor beta chain was identified during a study of T cell responses to AZD1222 COVID-19 vaccine. Worth noting for this clone: As yet, its antigen is unknown.

The assay was immunoSEQ multiplex PCR, and TCRdb's table has in-frame clones only and misses some. The sample lists about 150,000 clones; approximately 92% were seen once. Study-wide points: The sample set comprised mostly white British donors with more females, and clonal diversity was possibly underestimated. AZD1222 recipients seropositive at baseline numbered only 6 or 7. Regions left unmutated in variants are reportedly the target of nearly half of spike-specific TCRs.

Pooled samples include second doses given at about 4 or 12 weeks. CDR3 length: 12 amino acids. Trimming took off 0 bases at V and 5 bases at J, with 5 bases between the two ends. Germline assignment: CDR1 SGDLS and CDR2 YYNGEE. The chain links TRBV9 to TRBJ1-2; the D is unclear. Sample: peripheral blood, taken 28 days after the second AZD1222 dose. The sequence derives from an adult who received the AZD1222 COVID-19 vaccine. The CDR3 DNA reads TGTGCCAGCAGCGTAGAGGATTATGGCTACACCTTC. Translated: CASSVEDYGYTF.